This TCR beta chain was obtained from a study of shared clonotypes between healthy human individuals. Only Caucasian adults living in Nashville, Tennessee made up the donor group. Method: immunoSEQ multiplex PCR; TCRdb's copy keeps in-frame clones and lacks some. In the table there are about 1.1 million clones, 75% to 80% of which are singletons. V shed 0 bases and J 6 bases; nucleotides not matched to a gene: 2. Germline CDR1 reads SGHTS; CDR2 reads YDEGEE. The CDR3 length is 14 residues. Sequencing was carried out using memory CD4+ T cells from PBMCs. The subset here: CD45RA-negative fraction. The chain combines TRBV5-8 with TRBJ2-2; 7 bases fit TRBD1. This TCR came from a young man in good health. Some clones in this sample may be carry-over from other donors' samples. The CDR3 is CASSLDRGPGELFF. For the CDR3, the DNA is TGTGCCAGCAGCTTGGACAGGGGTCCCGGGGAGCTGTTTTTT. Looking up the rest from reference TRBV5-8 and TRBJ2-2 gives the full variable domain: EAGVTQSPTHLIKTRGQQATLRCSPISGHTSVYWYQQALGLGLQFLLWYDEGEERNRGNFPPRFSGRQFPNYSSELNVNALELEDSALYLCASSLDRGPGELFFGEGSRLTVL.